This T cell receptor (beta chain) was obtained from a study of blood T cell repertoires in COVID-19. At the level of the study: The United States, Italy and Spain were the sources of the acute and convalescent COVID-19 samples. In each case, the material was cDNA or gDNA derived from T cells, B-cell-depleted T cells, or PBMCs.

Categorization into cohorts depended on clinical history that participants reported. V lost 4 bases to trimming and J lost 6 bases, with 13 bases between them. The CDR3 runs 14 residues. CDR1 and CDR2 (germline): LNHNV, YYDKDF (reference sequence). In the study's own analysis: Reference gene primer amplification yielded estimated nucleated cell counts. Repertoires were generated with immunoSEQ multiplex PCR, while TCRdb's copy carries only in-frame clones and drops some. For V, J and clone size, that table is used; D and trimming come from the DNA. In the table there are roughly 150,000 clones, around 82% of which are singletons.

The receptor was isolated from a man aged 55 to 69 who had recovered from COVID-19. Sequenced input: PBMCs or T cells enriched from blood (not recorded which). This chain links TRBV15 with TRBJ1-5, with D tentatively TRBD1 (6 bases). The CDR3 loop reads CATSIAGGSQPQHF. CDR3 sequence (DNA): TGTGCCACCAGCATAGCGGGGGGCAGTCAGCCCCAGCATTTT.